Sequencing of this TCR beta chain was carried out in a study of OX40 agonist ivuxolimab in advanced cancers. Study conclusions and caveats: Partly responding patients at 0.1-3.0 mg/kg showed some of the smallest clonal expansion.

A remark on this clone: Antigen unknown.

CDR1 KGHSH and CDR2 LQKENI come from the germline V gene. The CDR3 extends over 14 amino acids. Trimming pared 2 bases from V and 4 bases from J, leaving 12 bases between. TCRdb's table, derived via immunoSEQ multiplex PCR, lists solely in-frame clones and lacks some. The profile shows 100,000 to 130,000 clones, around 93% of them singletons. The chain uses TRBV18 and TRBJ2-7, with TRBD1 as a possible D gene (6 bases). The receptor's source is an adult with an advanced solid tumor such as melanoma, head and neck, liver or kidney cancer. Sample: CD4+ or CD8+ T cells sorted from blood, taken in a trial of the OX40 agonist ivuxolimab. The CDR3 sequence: CASSPFGQGYEQYF. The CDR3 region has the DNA TGTGCCAGCTCACCATTTGGGCAGGGGTACGAGCAGTACTTC.